This is a list of T cell receptor beta chains from one sample in a study of blood T cells in healthy people across ages. MiXCR was run by TCRdb on the 5' RACE reads, yielding one entry per CDR3 protein. The sample lists about 1.4 million distinct CDR3 sequences; 55% to 75% were seen once. Sample: blood. The receptors were sampled from a man younger than 35 in good health. Each CDR3 is given with its conserved first and last residue. The D gene is left open where the match is weak. Part of the rows lack a size; the others show once, few, many or a class for expanded clones.

d_call | j_call | clone_size | v_call | cdr3_nt | cdr3_aa
TRBD1 | TRBJ2-1 | NA | TRBV4-1 | TGCGCCAGCAGCCTCCTCCCGGGACAGGGGGTTCTCTATGAGCAGTTCTTC | CASSLLPGQGVLYEQFF
TRBD1 | TRBJ1-2 | few | TRBV3-1 | TGTGCCAGATTTCCGGGACAGGGGGTCTATGGCTACACCTTC | CARFPGQGVYGYTF
NA | TRBJ2-5 | once | TRBV7-6 | TGTGCCAGCAGCGTAGGAGGCGGTAAAGAGACCCAGTACTTC | CASSVGGGKETQYF
NA | TRBJ2-3 | NA | TRBV27 | TGTGCCAGCAGTTTATATTTTTCCAGCACAGATACGCAGTATTTT | CASSLYFSSTDTQYF
TRBD2 | TRBJ2-5 | NA | TRBV3-1 | TGTGCCAGCAGCCAAGATCGACTAGCGGGAGTACGGGAGACCCAGTACTTC | CASSQDRLAGVRETQYF
TRBD2 | TRBJ2-1 | NA | TRBV29-1 | TGCAGCTCTCCTAGCGGGAGCTCCTACAATGAGCAGTTATTC | CSSPSGSSYNEQLF
TRBD2 | TRBJ2-5 | once | TRBV27 | TGTGCCAGCAGTTTTCCTAGCGGGAGGGGACAAGAGACCCAGTACTTC | CASSFPSGRGQETQYF
NA | TRBJ2-6 | NA | TRBV2 | TGTGCCAGCAGCCCGGGACTGAACTCTGGGGCCAACGTCCTGACTTTC | CASSPGLNSGANVLTF
NA | TRBJ2-6 | NA | TRBV10-3 | TGTGCCATCAGTGAGTCCCCAGGGATTGGATCTGGGGCCAACGTCCTGACTTTC | CAISESPGIGSGANVLTF
NA | TRBJ2-1 | NA | TRBV11-2 | TGTGCCAGCAGTCCGGACGGATACTCCTACAATGAGCAGTTCTTC | CASSPDGYSYNEQFF
TRBD2 | TRBJ2-5 | NA | TRBV4-3 | TGCGCCAGCAGCCAAGATTTCGTGGGACTAGCGGGGAGAGAGACCCAGTACTTC | CASSQDFVGLAGRETQYF
NA | TRBJ2-7 | NA | TRBV6-2/TRBV6-3 | TGTGCCAGCAGTTACTTCCCCCTCGAGCAGTACTTC | CASSYFPLEQYF
TRBD2 | TRBJ2-3 | once | TRBV20-1 | TGCAGTGCTCGACTAGCGGGGGGGCTGGTGAGGACAGATACGCAGTATTTT | CSARLAGGLVRTDTQYF
NA | TRBJ2-7 | NA | TRBV14 | TGTGCCAGCAGCATTTACGCCGGGACTCCATACGAGCAGTACTTC | CASSIYAGTPYEQYF
NA | TRBJ2-5 | few | TRBV20-1 | TGCAGTGCCCAGACAGGCCTCCAAGAGACCCAGTACTTC | CSAQTGLQETQYF
TRBD1 | TRBJ2-5 | few | TRBV29-1 | TGCAGCGTTGCCCTAACGACAGGGGGCTGGAAGACCCAGTACTTC | CSVALTTGGWKTQYF
NA | TRBJ1-2 | once | TRBV27 | TGTGCCAGCAGTTTTGGGGGGCCGCACTATGGCTACACCTTC | CASSFGGPHYGYTF
TRBD1 | TRBJ1-5 | NA | TRBV25-1 | TGTGCCAGCCAACCGGGACAGGGGAGGAGCAATCAGCCCCAGCATTTT | CASQPGQGRSNQPQHF
TRBD2 | TRBJ2-3 | few | TRBV7-2 | TGTGCCAGCAGTTCTCTAGCGGGGGGCGGCACAGATACGCAGTATTTT | CASSSLAGGGTDTQYF
NA | TRBJ2-4 | NA | TRBV21-1 | TGTGCCAGCAGGGCCGGTAAGGGCAGGGATGGAAACATTCAGTACTTC | CASRAGKGRDGNIQYF
NA | TRBJ2-7 | NA | TRBV29-1 | TGCAGCGTTGATAGTCCAGGAGGCGACGAGCAGTACTTC | CSVDSPGGDEQYF
TRBD2 | TRBJ2-1 | NA | TRBV29-1 | TGCAGCGCCTCTAGCGGGTGGTACAATGAGCAGTTCTTC | CSASSGWYNEQFF
TRBD1 | TRBJ2-5 | NA | TRBV24-1 | TGTGCCACCAGTGATGGACAGGGAATGAGAGAGACCCAGTACTTC | CATSDGQGMRETQYF
NA | TRBJ2-2 | NA | TRBV28 | TGTGCCAGCAGTGCAGGGGTGTACACCGGGGAGCTGTTTTTT | CASSAGVYTGELFF
NA | TRBJ1-2 | NA | TRBV20-1 | TGCAGTGCTTATAGACGGACACAGGCCTACACCTTC | CSAYRRTQAYTF
TRBD2 | TRBJ2-1 | NA | TRBV6-4 | TGTGCCAGCAGTTTACTAGCGGGGATGGATGAGCAGTTCTTC | CASSLLAGMDEQFF
TRBD1 | TRBJ2-7 | NA | TRBV5-8 | TGTGCCAGCAGCTATAGGACAGGGCAGTACGAGCAGTACTTC | CASSYRTGQYEQYF
NA | TRBJ2-1 | NA | TRBV29-1 | TGCAGCGTTCCCGACGGGGGCCGAAGCTCCTACAATGAGCAGTTCTTC | CSVPDGGRSSYNEQFF
NA | TRBJ1-2 | NA | TRBV21-1 | TGTGCCAGCAGCAAAAGGGGAAGGAAGGGGGAAGGCTACACCTTC | CASSKRGRKGEGYTF
TRBD1 | TRBJ1-1 | few | TRBV28 | TGTGCCAGCAGGGGCGGGACAGCCCTTTTGAACACTGAAGCTTTCTTT | CASRGGTALLNTEAFF
NA | TRBJ1-4 | NA | TRBV28 | TGTGCCGCCCAGGGCGCTGTTAATGAAAAACTGTTTTTT | CAAQGAVNEKLFF
NA | TRBJ1-2 | NA | TRBV11-2 | TGTGCCAGCAGCTTCGAACAGGGCTATGGCTACACCTTC | CASSFEQGYGYTF
NA | TRBJ1-2 | once | TRBV4-3 | TGCGCCAGCAGCCAAGACGGGGGGACCGACCTCTATGGCTACACCTTC | CASSQDGGTDLYGYTF
NA | TRBJ2-5 | NA | TRBV6-6 | TGTGCCAGCAGCCAGCGGGTCCCTTTGGGGGAGCAGTACTTC | CASSQRVPLGEQYF
TRBD2 | TRBJ2-1 | NA | TRBV4-2 | TGTGCCAGCAGCCAAGCAGATCCCTTTACTAGCGGGAGCGGAGGTGAGCAGTTCTTC | CASSQADPFTSGSGGEQFF
NA | TRBJ2-4 | few | TRBV7-2 | TGTGCCAGCAGCTCACAGGGTAACATTCAGTACTTC | CASSSQGNIQYF
TRBD2 | TRBJ2-2 | few | TRBV2 | TGTGCCAGCAGTGAAGGAACTAGCGGGAGCGGGGACGGGGAGCTGTTTTTT | CASSEGTSGSGDGELFF
NA | TRBJ2-7 | NA | TRBV4-1 | TGCGCCAGCAGCCAAGAAAGGCAGCCCTACGAGCAGTACTTC | CASSQERQPYEQYF
NA | TRBJ2-3 | once | TRBV12-3/TRBV12-4 | TGTGCCAGCCAAAACGCAGATGCGCAGTATTTT | CASQNADAQYF
TRBD1 | TRBJ2-5 | NA | TRBV4-1 | TGCGCCAGCAGCCACGGGACAGGGGGCGAAGTGGAGACCCAGTACTTC | CASSHGTGGEVETQYF
NA | TRBJ2-5 | NA | TRBV28 | TGTGCCAGCAGTTACGGGACACCCCAGACCCAGTACTTC | CASSYGTPQTQYF
NA | TRBJ1-2 | NA | TRBV20-1 | TGCAGTGTAGCGGGGTCCAGGAGAAGCTACACCTTC | CSVAGSRRSYTF
NA | TRBJ1-6 | NA | TRBV3-1 | TGTGCCAGCAGCCAAGCCGGGAGAATGGATAATTCACCCCTCCACTTT | CASSQAGRMDNSPLHF
TRBD2 | TRBJ2-1 | once | TRBV5-1 | TGCGCCAGCAGCGAAACCGGGACGGCAGGGCGGGGGTTCGATGAGCAGTTCTTC | CASSETGTAGRGFDEQFF
TRBD2 | TRBJ2-1 | NA | TRBV7-9 | TGTGCCAGCAGCCCACGGACTAGCGGGGGGGCCAGTGAGCAGTTCTTC | CASSPRTSGGASEQFF
TRBD1 | TRBJ2-7 | NA | TRBV29-1 | TGCAGCGTGGGCGGGACAGGGTTTGAGTACGAGCAGTACTTC | CSVGGTGFEYEQYF
NA | TRBJ1-1 | NA | TRBV28 | TGTGCCAGCAGTTCGGACGGATCCCAAACAGCTTTCTTT | CASSSDGSQTAFF
NA | TRBJ2-3 | NA | TRBV9 | TGTGCCGGAAGACTGCTTGGCACAGATACGCAGTATTTT | CAGRLLGTDTQYF
NA | TRBJ2-7 | few | TRBV7-2 | TGTGCCAGCACCCAAGGTGGGAGTTTCTACGAGCAGTACTTC | CASTQGGSFYEQYF
TRBD2 | TRBJ2-1 | few | TRBV10-3 | TGTGCCATCAGTGAACCGGGACTAGCGGGGGGGGAGCAGTTCTTC | CAISEPGLAGGEQFF
TRBD1 | TRBJ2-7 | NA | TRBV10-3 | TGTGCCATCAGTGAAGGGACAGGGCTCCAGGGCGAGCAGTACTTC | CAISEGTGLQGEQYF
NA | TRBJ2-5 | NA | TRBV4-1 | TGCGCCAGCAGCCAAGTAGTCCCCAGGGAGACCCAGTACTTC | CASSQVVPRETQYF
TRBD1 | TRBJ2-1 | NA | TRBV29-1 | TGCAGCGTTGGGACCGGGACAGGGAGGGATGAGCAGTTCTTC | CSVGTGTGRDEQFF
NA | TRBJ2-5 | few | TRBV6-5 | TGTGCCAGCAGCCCTTCGGCACGGGAGACCCAGTACTTC | CASSPSARETQYF
TRBD1 | TRBJ2-7 | many | TRBV29-1 | TGCAGCGTTGCGACAGGGACCTACGAGCAGTACTTC | CSVATGTYEQYF